This is a list of T cell receptor beta chains from one sample in a study of cytomegalovirus exposure and HLA in healthy donors. Repertoires were generated with immunoSEQ multiplex PCR, while TCRdb's copy carries only in-frame clones and drops some. Of some 93,000 clones in the sample, 70% to 85% are singletons; the top ten hold over 3%. Sequenced input: PBMCs. The origin of the receptors is a man in his fifties in good health and CMV-seronegative. The CDR3 runs from the conserved cysteine through the conserved F or W. D genes are given only for firm matches. Size tells how often a clone was seen (once, few, many) or the class of an expanded clone, and some rows leave it out.

v_gene	d_gene	abundance	j_gene	CDR3nt	CDR3aa
TRBV27	-	-	TRBJ2-7	TGTGCCAGCAGTTTATATCTGAGTTACGAGCAGTACTTC	CASSLYLSYEQYF
TRBV29-1	-	-	TRBJ1-2	TGCAGCGTTGAAGAGGTCGGGATCTATGGCTACACCTTC	CSVEEVGIYGYTF
TRBV13	TRBD2	-	TRBJ2-7	TGTGCCAGCAGCTTACGGGCTAGCGGGAGGGCCGCGACGTCCGAGCAGTACTTC	CASSLRASGRAATSEQYF
TRBV27	TRBD1	-	TRBJ2-7	TGTGCCAGCAGTTTTCCCTGGACAGGGGGACCGTACGAGCAGTACTTC	CASSFPWTGGPYEQYF
TRBV5-1	-	-	TRBJ1-5	TGCGCCAGCAGCTTGGACTCTATATATCAGCCCCAGCATTTT	CASSLDSIYQPQHF
TRBV28	-	-	TRBJ1-2	TGTGCCAGCACGTTGAGGGATCCTCACTATGGCTACACCTTC	CASTLRDPHYGYTF
TRBV6-1	TRBD1	-	TRBJ1-1	TGTGCCAGCAACACAGGGGGCGCATTGACTGAAGCTTTCTTT	CASNTGGALTEAFF
TRBV19	TRBD1	-	TRBJ1-5	TGTGCCAGTAACGTCTTGACAGGGCGCAATCAGCCCCAGCATTTT	CASNVLTGRNQPQHF
TRBV28	TRBD1	once	TRBJ1-5	TGTGCCAGCAGGGAAACAGGGGCTGTAACTTATAGCAATCAGCCCCAGCATTTT	CASRETGAVTYSNQPQHF
TRBV30	-	-	TRBJ1-1	TGTGCCTGGAGTGGAAGGAGGGTAGGGATAAACACTGAAGCTTTCTTT	CAWSGRRVGINTEAFF
TRBV10-1	-	once	TRBJ1-1	TGCGCCAGCAATAGTCAGGGGCTGAGGAACACTGAAGCTTTCTTT	CASNSQGLRNTEAFF
TRBV27	-	-	TRBJ1-1	TGTGCCAGCAGTTTTTCGGAGGGGCCTAACACTGAAGCTTTCTTT	CASSFSEGPNTEAFF
TRBV7-7	TRBD1	few	TRBJ2-7	TGTGCTAGCAGCTTAGTGCTCAGGGACAGCTCCTACGAGCAGTACTTC	CASSLVLRDSSYEQYF
TRBV28	-	once	TRBJ1-6	TGTGCCAGCAGCCTTAATCGTAATTCACCCCTCCACTTT	CASSLNRNSPLHF
TRBV27	TRBD2	-	TRBJ2-1	TGTGCCAGCACCCTGAGCGGGATTTACAATGAGCAGTTCTTC	CASTLSGIYNEQFF
TRBV2	-	-	TRBJ1-1	TGTGCCAGCAGGGAACAGAGGGCAGGAGAAGCTTTCTTT	CASREQRAGEAFF
TRBV14	-	-	TRBJ2-1	TGTGCCAGCAGCCAAGATCTCGTCGATGAGCAGTTCTTC	CASSQDLVDEQFF
TRBV6-1	TRBD2	-	TRBJ2-7	TGTGCCAGCGAGGGGACTAGCGGGAGTTACGAGCAGTACTTC	CASEGTSGSYEQYF
TRBV10-2	TRBD2	-	TRBJ2-1	TGCGCCAGCAGGGGACTAGCGGGAGTCTCCTACAATGAGCAGTTCTTC	CASRGLAGVSYNEQFF
TRBV4-3	TRBD1	once	TRBJ1-1	TGCGCCAGCAGCCAAGAGGACAGGGGGGACACTGAAGCTTTCTTT	CASSQEDRGDTEAFF
TRBV27	-	-	TRBJ1-5	TGTGCCAGCAGTGACTTAGGCAATCAGCCCCAGCATTTT	CASSDLGNQPQHF
TRBV19	-	-	TRBJ2-7	TGTGCCAGTAGTATAGATCCAAAGGGGGAGACCTACGAGCAGTACTTC	CASSIDPKGETYEQYF
TRBV6-1	TRBD1	few	TRBJ2-7	TGTGCCAGCAGGGAGGACAGGAGATCCTACGAGCAGTACTTC	CASREDRRSYEQYF
TRBV5-4	-	-	TRBJ2-1	TGTGCCAGCAGCTCCGGGACAAGCTACAATGAGCAGTTCTTC	CASSSGTSYNEQFF
TRBV10-1	TRBD2	-	TRBJ2-3	TGCGCCAGCAGTGATGGGGCTAGCGGCAGCACAGATACGCAGTATTTT	CASSDGASGSTDTQYF
TRBV10-3	-	-	TRBJ2-7	TGTGCCATCAGTGAGTCGTCACTGGGGACTTCCTACGAGCAGTACTTC	CAISESSLGTSYEQYF
TRBV30	-	-	TRBJ2-4	TGTGCCTGGAGTGTACGGGGGTGGACTCCGGCCAAAAACATTCAGTACTTC	CAWSVRGWTPAKNIQYF
TRBV19	TRBD2	-	TRBJ2-7	TGTGCCAGTAGTTTTGCTAGCGGGCCCTACGAGCAGTACTTC	CASSFASGPYEQYF
TRBV19	-	-	TRBJ1-3	TGTGCCAGTAGTATAGCAGGAGGGACTGGAAACACCATATATTTT	CASSIAGGTGNTIYF
TRBV29-1	-	-	TRBJ2-1	TGCAGCGTTGGTCAGGGTACCCTCAATGAGCAGTTCTTC	CSVGQGTLNEQFF
TRBV13	-	-	TRBJ1-2	TGTGCCAGCAGCTTAATGGGAGACGGCTACACCTTC	CASSLMGDGYTF
TRBV5-8	-	-	TRBJ1-5	TGTGCCAGCAATAGGGGTCATCAGCCCCAGCATTTT	CASNRGHQPQHF